This note documents a single T cell receptor (beta chain) sequence. Its antigen remains unknown. This specimen belongs to a study of somatic mutations in cytotoxic T cells in rheumatoid arthritis. Using positive magnetic bead selection on an AutoMACS, CD4+ and CD8+ cells were isolated, after which their purity was checked by flow cytometry. Findings of the study overall: A single CD8+ clone exceeded 20% of CD8+ cells in about an eighth of the roughly 60 patients. In rheumatoid arthritis patients, unlike healthy controls, CD8+ clonality rose with age.

Germline CDR1 is MDHEN and CDR2 is SYDVKM. This CDR3 contains 14 residues. Trimming cost V 4 bases and J 5 bases, with 14 bases left between them. TCRdb's copy holds only in-frame clones and misses some; the assay was immunoSEQ multiplex PCR. The table has approximately 10,000 clones, roughly four fifths seen once. The sequence was collected from a woman aged 45-60 years in good health. V usage is TRBV28 and J usage is TRBJ2-5; D is perhaps TRBD2 (6 bases). What was sequenced was CD8+ T cells sorted from blood. The CDR3 region has the DNA TGTGCCAGCAGTTCCATAGGTGGGAGGGAGACCCAGTACTTC. It specifies CASSSIGGRETQYF.